The 16 T cell receptor beta chains below were found in one sample sequenced in a study of shared clonotypes between healthy human individuals. TCRdb's table, derived via immunoSEQ multiplex PCR, lists solely in-frame clones and lacks some. The top ten clones hold 1% to 1.5% of a sample with over a million clones, about 96% of them seen once. The sample comprised naive CD4+ T cells sorted from blood. Subset indicated: CD45RA+ positively selected. The receptor source for this set is a man aged 25 to 45 in good health.

V and J are TRBV9 and TRBJ2-2; D tentatively fits TRBD1 or TRBD2 (6 bases each). This CDR3 has 15 amino acids. Per germline, CDR1 SGDLS and CDR2 YYNGEE. V was pared by 3 bases and J by 3 bases, with 12 bases between. CDR3 nucleotides: TGTGCCAGCAGCGGAGGGGGGCCCTACACCGGGGAGCTGTTTTTT. It codes for CASSGGGPYTGELFF.

V and J are TRBV11-2 and TRBJ2-1; D is possibly TRBD2 (6 bases). The CDR3 loop spans 15 amino acids. Between the trimmed V and J ends, which lost 3 bases and 0 bases, there was a span of 9 bases. In germline, CDR1 is SGHAT, CDR2 FQNNGV. The CDR3 here is CASSFSGGSYNEQFF. For the CDR3, the DNA is TGTGCCAGCAGCTTCTCCGGGGGCTCCTACAATGAGCAGTTCTTC.

The rearrangement links TRBV6-5 to TRBJ2-7; unclear D gene. The length of the CDR3 is 14 residues. Trimming took 1 base from V and 0 from J, leaving 7 bases between them. The germline gives CDR1 MNHEY, CDR2 SVGAGI. The CDR3 region is CASSYFASSYEQYF. CDR3 DNA sequence: TGTGCCAGCAGTTACTTTGCCAGCTCCTACGAGCAGTACTTC.

This clone was observed once. The chain is built from TRBV5-4 and TRBJ2-7; 8 nucleotides agree with TRBD1. Trimming at V came to 2 bases and at J to 0 bases, leaving 4 bases not matched to a gene. Germline V gives CDR1 SGHNT, CDR2 YYREEE (reference sequence). The CDR3 contains 15 residues. CDR3 amino acids: CASSLRTGHSYEQYF. The DNA of the CDR3 is TGTGCCAGCAGCTTACGGACAGGGCACTCCTACGAGCAGTACTTC.

V and J are TRBV5-1 and TRBJ2-5; 12 bases are shared with TRBD2. Germline values: CDR1 SGHRS, CDR2 YFSETQ. Trimming at V came to 2 bases and at J to 3 bases, leaving 5 bases not matched to a gene. CDR3 length: 16 amino acids. CDR3 region: CASSLRLAGEKETQYF. For the CDR3, the DNA is TGCGCCAGCAGCTTAAGACTAGCGGGAGAGAAAGAGACCCAGTACTTC.

V gene TRBV5-1 combines with J gene TRBJ2-7; the D call may be TRBD1 or TRBD2 (6 bases each). V was clipped by 2 bases and J by 3 bases, with 12 bases between them. The germline V gene encodes CDR1 SGHRS and CDR2 YFSETQ. The CDR3 loop spans 14 amino acids. Written as DNA, the CDR3 is TGCGCCAGCAGCTTTAGGGGGGCCGACTACGAGCAGTACTTC. It encodes CASSFRGADYEQYF.

The chain uses TRBV19 and TRBJ2-1; 9 nucleotides align to TRBD2. The CDR3 sequence is 16 residues long. Germline V gene data show CDR1 as LNHDA and CDR2 as SQIVND (reference sequence). The J segment lost 1 base and the V segment lost 4 bases, leaving 5 bases of the junction unmatched. CDR3 sequence reads: CASSTLAGRSYNEQFF. In DNA form, the CDR3 reads TGTGCCAGTAGTACCCTAGCGGGAAGGTCCTACAATGAGCAGTTCTTC.

The chain joins TRBV19 to TRBJ1-2; D is ambiguous. CDR1 and CDR2 (germline): LNHDA, SQIVND (reference sequence). The CDR3 has 15 amino acids. V was trimmed by 1 base and J by 6 bases, leaving 15 bases between them. DNA of the CDR3: TGTGCCAGTAGTATAGCGTGGAGCAGCGGTAATGGCTACACCTTC. It encodes CASSIAWSSGNGYTF.

This chain connects TRBV10-3 to TRBJ2-7; 7 nucleotides agree with TRBD2. Germline V gene lookup returns CDR1 ENHRY and CDR2 SYGVKD. V dropped 6 bases and J dropped 4; count of bases not matched to a gene: 9. This CDR3 has 14 amino acids. CDR3 protein: CAIRGRLAEYEQYF. Here the CDR3 DNA reads TGTGCCATCAGAGGTCGACTAGCAGAATACGAGCAGTACTTC.

This rearrangement joins TRBV14 to TRBJ1-3; no clear D gene. V shed 4 bases and J shed 3 bases, with 4 bases lying between them. The germline V gene encodes CDR1 SGHDN and CDR2 FVKESK. The CDR3 length is 12 residues. The CDR3 nucleotides read TGTGCCAGCAGCCGTGGTGGAAACACCATATATTTT. Protein product: CASSRGGNTIYF.

This chain uses TRBV18 with TRBJ2-1, with D uncertain. CDR3 length: 15 residues. Trimming stripped 3 bases from V and 0 bases from J, with 9 bases between. The germline V gene has CDR1 KGHSH and CDR2 LQKENI. CDR3 DNA: TGTGCCAGCTCACCCACTGGCGCCTCCTACAATGAGCAGTTCTTC. It encodes CASSPTGASYNEQFF.

Concerning this clone itself: Other DNA sequences in the same sample also yield this CDR3. J is TRBJ2-5 and V is TRBV7-8; D remains unclear. The germline CDR1 and CDR2 sequences are SGHVS and FQNEAQ. Trimming removed 0 bases from V and 2 bases from J, with 4 bases in between. The CDR3 runs to 13 residues. CDR3 coding DNA: TGTGCCAGCAGCTTAGCCAGGCAAGAGACCCAGTACTTC. Amino acids: CASSLARQETQYF.

Remarks on this clone: Additional DNA sequences in this sample encode the identical CDR3. This sequence joins TRBV9 and TRBJ2-7; TRBD1 matches 9 bases. The junction had 5 bases not matched to a gene; V was cut back by 1 base and J by 6 bases. Germline lookup yields CDR1 SGDLS and CDR2 YYNGEE. The CDR3 length is 14 residues. CDR3 amino acids: CASSVTGQGSEQYF. Written as DNA, the CDR3 is TGTGCCAGCAGCGTAACGGGACAGGGTTCCGAGCAGTACTTC.

In nucleotides, the CDR3 is TGTGCCAGCAGCTTACTTTGGGGTAGCGGGGAGCTGTTTTTT. Translation: CASSLLWGSGELFF. The V call is TRBV7-3, the J call TRBJ2-2; no clear D. The CDR3 covers 14 residues. Germline CDR1 reads SGHTA; CDR2 reads FQGTGA. The germline V and J ends were trimmed by 2 bases and 7 bases, with 11 bases remaining between them. The full variable domain, its missing parts supplied by reference TRBV7-3 and TRBJ2-2, is GAGVSQTPSNKVTEKGKYVELRCDPISGHTALYWYRQSLGQGPEFLIYFQGTGAADDSGLPNDRFFAVRPEGSVSTLKIQRTERGDSAVYLCASSLLWGSGELFFGEGSRLTVL.

The chain combines TRBV6-5 with TRBJ2-3, with D possibly being TRBD1 (6 bases). V was clipped by 8 bases and J by 0 bases, with 12 bases between them. This CDR3 spans 14 amino acids. Per the germline V gene, CDR1 is MNHEY and CDR2 is SVGAGI. Written as DNA, the CDR3 is TGTGCCAGCCATTTTAGGGGGAGCACAGATACGCAGTATTTT. Translation gives CASHFRGSTDTQYF.

As regards this clone: A read error may account for a junction end that differs from germline. This sequence joins TRBV5-4 and TRBJ2-3; D possibly corresponds to TRBD2 (6 bases). This CDR3 region has 15 residues. Germline V lookup: CDR1 SGHNT, CDR2 YYREEE (reference sequence). The CDR3 protein is CASRLEGRGADTQYF. The DNA of the CDR3 is TGTGCCAGCAGGTTGGAGGGGCGTGGGGCAGATACGCAGTATTTT.